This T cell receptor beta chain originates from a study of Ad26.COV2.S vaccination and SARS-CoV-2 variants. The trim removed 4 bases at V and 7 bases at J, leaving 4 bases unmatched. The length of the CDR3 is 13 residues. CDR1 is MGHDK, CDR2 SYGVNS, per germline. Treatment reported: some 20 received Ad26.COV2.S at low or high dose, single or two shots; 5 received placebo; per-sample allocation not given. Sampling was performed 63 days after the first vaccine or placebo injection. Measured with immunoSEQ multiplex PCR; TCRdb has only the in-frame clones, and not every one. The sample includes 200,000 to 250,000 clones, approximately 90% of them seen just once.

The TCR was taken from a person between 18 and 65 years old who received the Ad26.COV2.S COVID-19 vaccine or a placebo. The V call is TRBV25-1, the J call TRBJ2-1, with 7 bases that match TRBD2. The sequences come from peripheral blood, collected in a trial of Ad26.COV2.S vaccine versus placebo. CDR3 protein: CASSGGEGNEQFF. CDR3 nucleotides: TGTGCCAGCAGTGGCGGGGAGGGGAATGAGCAGTTCTTC.